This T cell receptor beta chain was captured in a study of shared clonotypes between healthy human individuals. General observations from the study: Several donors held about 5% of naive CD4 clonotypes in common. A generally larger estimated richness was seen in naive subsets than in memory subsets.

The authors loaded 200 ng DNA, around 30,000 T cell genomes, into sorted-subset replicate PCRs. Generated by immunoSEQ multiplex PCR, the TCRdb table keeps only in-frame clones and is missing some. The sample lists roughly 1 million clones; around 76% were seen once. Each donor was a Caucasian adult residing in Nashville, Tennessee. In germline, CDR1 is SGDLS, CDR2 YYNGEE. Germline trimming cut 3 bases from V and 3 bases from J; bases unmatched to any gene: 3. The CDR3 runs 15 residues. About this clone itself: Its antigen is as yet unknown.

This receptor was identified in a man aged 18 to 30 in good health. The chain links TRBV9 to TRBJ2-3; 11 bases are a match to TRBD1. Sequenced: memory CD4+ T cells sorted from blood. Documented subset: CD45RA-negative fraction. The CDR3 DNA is TGTGCCAGCAGCGGAGGACAGGGGGCGACAGATACGCAGTATTTT. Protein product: CASSGGQGATDTQYF.